The rows below give T cell receptor beta chains drawn from one sample of a study of T cell changes during pregnancy in multiple sclerosis. Sequencing used immunoSEQ multiplex PCR; TCRdb keeps in-frame clones, though not all of them. Of just under 95,000 clones detected, 85% to 95% appear once; the ten largest clones hold about 3%. This sample comprised peripheral blood, obtained in the first trimester of pregnancy. The source is a female donor with multiple sclerosis, enrolled in a pregnancy study. Both conserved end residues are part of each CDR3. The order of the fields is clone size, J gene, V gene, CDR3 length, D gene, CDR3 protein, CDR3 DNA. The D gene is left open where the match is weak. Expanded clones get a size class; other rows say once, few or many, or leave the size out.

size: -; J: TRBJ1-1; V: TRBV7-9; length: 17; D: -; CDR3: CASSLVASQYMNTEAFF; DNA: TGTGCCAGCAGCTTAGTAGCCAGCCAATACATGAACACTGAAGCTTTCTTT
size: -; J: TRBJ2-2; V: TRBV28; length: 17; D: -; CDR3: CASSLQWRDSPSGELFF; DNA: TGTGCCAGCAGTTTACAATGGAGGGACTCTCCATCCGGGGAGCTGTTTTTT
size: -; J: TRBJ1-2; V: TRBV9; length: 20; D: TRBD1; CDR3: CASSVGGSASRRDRDYGYTF; DNA: TGTGCCAGCAGCGTAGGCGGGTCCGCTTCGCGCCGGGACAGGGATTATGGCTACACCTTC
size: -; J: TRBJ1-5; V: TRBV6-5; length: 14; D: -; CDR3: CASSYMQGLRPQHF; DNA: TGTGCCAGCAGTTACATGCAGGGCTTAAGGCCCCAGCATTTT
size: -; J: TRBJ2-7; V: TRBV27; length: 12; D: -; CDR3: CASREGAYEQYF; DNA: TGTGCCAGCAGAGAGGGGGCCTACGAGCAGTACTTC
size: -; J: TRBJ2-1; V: TRBV7-9; length: 12; D: -; CDR3: CASSSTYNEQFF; DNA: TGTGCCAGCAGCTCCACTTACAATGAGCAGTTCTTC
size: -; J: TRBJ2-2; V: TRBV19; length: 17; D: TRBD2; CDR3: CASSRGTLAGGTGELFF; DNA: TGTGCCAGTAGTCGGGGGACGCTAGCGGGAGGAACCGGGGAGCTGTTTTTT
size: -; J: TRBJ1-2; V: TRBV30; length: 11; D: -; CDR3: CAWSPIYGYTF; DNA: TGTGCCTGGAGTCCAATCTATGGCTACACCTTC
size: once; J: TRBJ1-2; V: TRBV2; length: 12; D: -; CDR3: CASSEVRYGYTF; DNA: TGTGCCAGCAGTGAAGTACGGTATGGCTACACCTTC
size: -; J: TRBJ1-1; V: TRBV6-1; length: 14; D: -; CDR3: CASILRTPNTEAFF; DNA: TGTGCCAGCATACTCCGGACACCTAACACTGAAGCTTTCTTT
size: -; J: TRBJ1-2; V: TRBV6-1; length: 14; D: -; CDR3: CASSEGLSNYGYTF; DNA: TGTGCCAGCAGTGAAGGGCTGTCTAACTATGGCTACACCTTC
size: -; J: TRBJ2-7; V: TRBV28; length: 17; D: -; CDR3: CASSTSRDGAASYEQYF; DNA: TGTGCCAGCAGTACCAGCCGCGACGGCGCGGCATCCTACGAGCAGTACTTC
size: -; J: TRBJ2-1; V: TRBV4-1; length: 17; D: -; CDR3: CASSLFGTTGTNNEQFF; DNA: TGCGCCAGCAGCCTATTCGGAACAACAGGGACGAACAATGAGCAGTTCTTC
size: -; J: TRBJ1-1; V: TRBV6-4; length: 15; D: -; CDR3: CASSERGGRNTEAFF; DNA: TGTGCCAGCAGTGAGAGGGGCGGGAGGAACACTGAAGCTTTCTTT
size: -; J: TRBJ2-1; V: TRBV2; length: 12; D: -; CDR3: CASKDGLRVQFF; DNA: TGTGCCAGCAAGGATGGGCTGCGAGTGCAGTTCTTC
size: -; J: TRBJ1-5; V: TRBV5-4; length: 14; D: TRBD1; CDR3: CASSLQGANQPQHF; DNA: TGTGCCAGCAGCCTCCAGGGGGCCAATCAGCCCCAGCATTTT
size: -; J: TRBJ2-4; V: TRBV27; length: 14; D: -; CDR3: CASSSILAKNIQYF; DNA: TGTGCCAGCAGCAGTATCCTAGCCAAAAACATTCAGTACTTC
size: -; J: TRBJ2-5; V: TRBV30; length: 13; D: TRBD2; CDR3: CAWKLAGDITQYF; DNA: TGTGCCTGGAAGCTAGCGGGAGACATTACCCAGTACTTC
size: few; J: TRBJ1-1; V: TRBV5-1; length: 14; D: -; CDR3: CASSQQGRNTEAFF; DNA: TGCGCCAGCAGCCAGCAGGGAAGGAACACTGAAGCTTTCTTT
size: -; J: TRBJ2-7; V: TRBV13; length: 17; D: TRBD2; CDR3: CASSLVGSGAFSYEQYF; DNA: TGTGCCAGCAGCTTAGTTGGTAGCGGGGCCTTCTCCTACGAGCAGTACTTC
size: -; J: TRBJ2-7; V: TRBV7-8; length: 14; D: TRBD1; CDR3: CASSPDRSSYEQYF; DNA: TGTGCCAGCAGTCCGGACAGGAGCTCCTACGAGCAGTACTTC
size: -; J: TRBJ2-5; V: TRBV29-1; length: 12; D: -; CDR3: CSGGLLQETQYF; DNA: TGCAGCGGGGGCCTTCTACAAGAGACCCAGTACTTC
size: once; J: TRBJ2-1; V: TRBV28; length: 14; D: -; CDR3: CASSPGGTYNEQFF; DNA: TGTGCCAGCAGTCCCGGCGGTACCTACAATGAGCAGTTCTTC
size: -; J: TRBJ2-7; V: TRBV6-5; length: 12; D: -; CDR3: CASSRGPYEQYF; DNA: TGTGCCAGCAGCAGGGGTCCCTACGAGCAGTACTTC
size: -; J: TRBJ1-2; V: TRBV27; length: 15; D: TRBD1; CDR3: CASSETRGRAVGYTF; DNA: TGTGCCAGCAGTGAAACCAGGGGGCGCGCTGTTGGCTACACCTTC
size: -; J: TRBJ1-1; V: TRBV9; length: 18; D: TRBD1; CDR3: CASSVVEVGDREVTEAFF; DNA: TGTGCCAGCAGCGTAGTAGAAGTGGGGGACAGGGAGGTCACTGAAGCTTTCTTT
size: -; J: TRBJ2-3; V: TRBV4-1; length: 15; D: -; CDR3: CASSQGRGGTDTQYF; DNA: TGCGCCAGCAGCCAAGGCAGGGGCGGCACAGATACGCAGTATTTT
size: -; J: TRBJ2-5; V: TRBV9; length: 15; D: -; CDR3: CASSLGTGIMETQYF; DNA: TGTGCCAGCAGCCTAGGGACTGGCATTATGGAGACCCAGTACTTC
size: -; J: TRBJ2-7; V: TRBV6-6; length: 14; D: TRBD1; CDR3: CASSLGTDPLEQYF; DNA: TGTGCCAGCAGTTTAGGGACAGACCCCTTGGAGCAGTACTTC
size: once; J: TRBJ2-1; V: TRBV28; length: 14; D: -; CDR3: CASSLRLRSNEQFF; DNA: TGTGCCAGCAGTTTACGCCTCCGCAGCAATGAGCAGTTCTTC
size: -; J: TRBJ2-2; V: TRBV19; length: 13; D: -; CDR3: CASSMEVPGELFF; DNA: TGTGCCAGTAGTATGGAGGTCCCCGGGGAGCTGTTTTTT
size: -; J: TRBJ2-7; V: TRBV11-2; length: 16; D: TRBD2; CDR3: CASSLTGTSGSYEQYF; DNA: TGTGCCAGCAGCTTAACCGGTACTAGCGGGAGCTACGAGCAGTACTTC
size: -; J: TRBJ1-5; V: TRBV4-2; length: 13; D: -; CDR3: CASSQDLNQPQHF; DNA: TGTGCCAGCAGCCAAGACCTGAATCAGCCCCAGCATTTT
size: -; J: TRBJ2-2; V: TRBV14; length: 16; D: -; CDR3: CASSQEQASITGELFF; DNA: TGTGCCAGCAGCCAAGAGCAAGCGTCGATCACCGGGGAGCTGTTTTTT
size: -; J: TRBJ1-1; V: TRBV28; length: 14; D: -; CDR3: CASSVAIGKIEAFF; DNA: TGTGCCAGCAGTGTAGCAATCGGGAAAATTGAAGCTTTCTTT